This T cell receptor (beta chain) came from a study of blood T cell repertoires in COVID-19. Across the study: The United States, Italy and Spain were the sources of the acute and convalescent COVID-19 samples. T cells, B-cell-depleted T cells, or PBMCs provided the cDNA or gDNA that served as material.

In the authors' workflow: Nucleated cell number was recorded as an estimate derived from reference gene primer amplification. Libraries were prepared by immunoSEQ multiplex PCR; TCRdb keeps only in-frame clonotypes and omits some of them. V and J calls and clone size come straight from that table; D and trimming were deduced from the DNA. The table has roughly 190,000 clones, 80% to 85% seen once. The germline gives CDR1 SSHAT, CDR2 FNYEAQ (reference sequence). The CDR3 is 17 residues long. A remark on this clone: A read error may account for a junction end that differs from germline.

The sequenced sample was PBMCs or T cells enriched from blood (not recorded which). This sequence joins TRBV7-7 and TRBJ2-2; possible D gene TRBD2, 5 bases. This TCR was sampled from a woman aged 25 to 39 who had been exposed to COVID-19. CDR3 in amino acids: CASSSTPGSEYGGELFF. The CDR3 DNA reads as TGTGCTAGCAGCTCAACTCCGGGATCAGAGTATGGCGGGGAGCTGTTTTTT.